Below, 16 T cell receptor beta chains from the same sample are listed, as sequenced in a study of T cell responses to AZD1222 COVID-19 vaccine. Only in-frame clones appear in the TCRdb table, and some are missing; sequencing was by immunoSEQ multiplex PCR. There are under 150,000 clones in the sample; 85% to 95% occur only once, and 2.5% to 3.5% lies in the top ten. This specimen was peripheral blood, taken on day 0 of AZD1222 vaccination. The source of these receptors is an adult in good health.

The V call is TRBV19, the J call TRBJ1-6; D may be TRBD1 (6 bases). V was shortened by 4 bases and J by 5 bases, with 9 bases between the two germline ends. The CDR3 loop spans 14 amino acids. Germline CDR1 LNHDA, CDR2 SQIVND (reference sequence). CDR3 sequence (DNA): TGTGCCAGTAGTAGGTACAGGGATAATTCACCCCTCCACTTT. Translating gives CASSRYRDNSPLHF.

The genes are TRBV11-2 and TRBJ2-7; D is unresolved. The CDR3 is 12 amino acids. Germline CDR1 SGHAT, CDR2 FQNNGV. Trimming stripped 5 bases from V and 3 bases from J, with 8 bases between. In DNA, the CDR3 is TGTGCCAGCAGCCCCGACAACTACGAGCAGTACTTC. This codes for CASSPDNYEQYF.

This chain joins TRBV7-3 and TRBJ2-5; D is uncertain. The CDR3 runs to 13 residues. From germline, CDR1 is SGHTA and CDR2 FQGTGA. The V gene lost 4 bases and the J gene lost 5 bases, with 11 bases spanning the gap. The CDR3 DNA is TGTGCCAGCAGCTCCCAATTGGGGGAGACCCAGTACTTC. Protein sequence: CASSSQLGETQYF.

V is TRBV5-6 and J is TRBJ2-7; D is ambiguous. Germline V lookup: CDR1 SGHDT, CDR2 YYEEEE. CDR3 length: 11 amino acids. Trimming took off 1 base at V and 6 bases at J, with 5 bases between the two ends. CDR3 nucleotide sequence: TGTGCCAGCAGCTTGATGGGCGAGCAGTACTTC. Encoded protein: CASSLMGEQYF. Using reference TRBV5-6 and TRBJ2-7 for the parts outside the CDR3, the full variable domain is DAGVTQSPTHLIKTRGQQVTLRCSPKSGHDTVSWYQQALGQGPQFIFQYYEEEERQRGNFPDRFSGHQFPNYSSELNVNALLLGDSALYLCASSLMGEQYFGPGTRLTVT.

The V and J genes are TRBV18 and TRBJ1-1, with 7 bases lining up with TRBD1. Germline V gene lookup returns CDR1 KGHSH and CDR2 LQKENI. This CDR3 is built from 15 residues. With 2 bases clipped from V and 3 bases from J, the junction kept 6 bases outside the gene matches. Here the CDR3 DNA reads TGTGCCAGCTCACCAGCTAGGGGGCGAGACACTGAAGCTTTCTTT. This gives the protein CASSPARGRDTEAFF.

V and J are TRBV19 and TRBJ1-1; D might be TRBD1 (6 bases). Germline values: CDR1 LNHDA, CDR2 SQIVND (reference sequence). The CDR3 is 17 residues long. Trimming stripped 5 bases from V and 1 base from J, with 20 bases between. The CDR3 reads CASSLFPQGRGNTEAFF. The CDR3 DNA sequence: TGTGCCAGTAGTTTGTTCCCCCAGGGGCGGGGGAACACTGAAGCTTTCTTT.

For the CDR3, the DNA is TGTGCCGTACGACAGGGACAGGACACTGAAGCTTTCTTT. It encodes CAVRQGQDTEAFF. The rearrangement uses TRBV6-5 and TRBJ1-1; 8 positions match TRBD1. Germline lookup yields CDR1 MNHEY and CDR2 SVGAGI. The V gene end was trimmed by 11 bases and the J gene end by 3 bases; junction bases not matched to a gene: 8. CDR3 length: 13 amino acids.

This sequence joins TRBV20-1 and TRBJ2-7; D unresolved. V lost 3 bases and J lost 4, with 7 bases in between. Germline assignment: CDR1 DFQATT and CDR2 SNEGSKA (reference sequence). The CDR3 length is 11 residues. CDR3 coding DNA: TGCAGTGCTAGGATTACTTACGAGCAGTACTTC. Translation gives CSARITYEQYF.

The V gene is TRBV12-3 or TRBV12-4, the J gene TRBJ2-7; possibly TRBD2 for D (5 bases). Trimming stripped 6 bases from V and 1 base from J, with 10 bases between. The CDR3 is made up of 13 amino acids. CDR3 in DNA: TGTGCCAGCAGGAGGACTTTTTCCTACGAGCAGTACTTC. It specifies CASRRTFSYEQYF.

The gene calls are TRBV6-2 or TRBV6-3 and TRBJ2-4; 9 nucleotides align to TRBD1. The germline V gene encodes CDR1 MNHEY and CDR2 SVGEGT. This CDR3 is 17 amino acids long. After removal of 6 bases from V and 6 bases from J, the junction contained 15 bases not matched to a gene. CDR3 amino acids: CASRYDRVKDRGNIQYF. Written as DNA, the CDR3 is TGTGCCAGCAGATACGATAGGGTGAAGGACAGGGGAAACATTCAGTACTTC.

The V call is TRBV28, the J call TRBJ2-6; TRBD1 matches 7 bases. V gave up 6 bases and J gave up 3 bases; unmatched junction bases: 8. Germline values: CDR1 MDHEN, CDR2 SYDVKM. This CDR3 comprises 16 residues. The CDR3 sequence is CASRRQGSYGANVLTF. Here the CDR3 DNA reads TGTGCCAGCAGGAGACAGGGATCGTATGGGGCCAACGTCCTGACTTTC.

This clone was seen a handful of times. The J gene is TRBJ2-7, the V gene TRBV19, with 10 bases identical to TRBD2. V gave up 4 bases and J gave up 5 bases; unmatched junction bases: 8. The CDR3 loop spans 15 amino acids. The germline gives CDR1 LNHDA, CDR2 SQIVND (reference sequence). The CDR3 nucleotides read TGTGCCAGTAGTACCCTAGCGGGAGAGGCGGACGAGCAGTACTTC. This gives the protein CASSTLAGEADEQYF.

The rearrangement uses TRBV7-6 and TRBJ2-1, with D possibly TRBD1 on 6 matching bases. Per the germline V gene, CDR1 is SGHVS and CDR2 is FNYEAQ. With 5 bases removed from V and 6 bases from J, the gap between germline ends came to 17 bases. This CDR3 comprises 15 residues. CDR3 nucleotides: TGTGCCAGCAGCCGATCCCCGACAGGTGTCAATGAGCAGTTCTTC. Protein sequence: CASSRSPTGVNEQFF. Filled out from reference TRBV7-6 and TRBJ2-1, the complete variable domain reads GAGVSQSPRYKVTKRGQDVALRCDPISGHVSLYWYRQALGQGPEFLTYFNYEAQQDKSGLPNDRFSAERPEGSISTLTIQRTEQRDSAMYRCASSRSPTGVNEQFFGPGTRLTVL.

DNA of the CDR3: TGTGCCAGCAGCTTAGGGGGATCTATGAACACTGAAGCTTTCTTT. Protein: CASSLGGSMNTEAFF. The chain employs TRBV7-9 and TRBJ1-1, with no clear D. Trimming stripped 1 base from V and 0 bases from J, with 9 bases between. CDR1 and CDR2 (germline): SEHNR, FQNEAQ (reference sequence). This CDR3 region has 15 residues.

The V gene is TRBV25-1, the J gene TRBJ1-1; 8 positions match TRBD1. The CDR3 loop spans 15 amino acids. Germline CDR1 and CDR2: MGHDK and SYGVNS. Trimming took 1 base from V and 4 from J; bases not matched to a gene: 5. CDR3 region: CASSEFQGAPTEAFF. CDR3 sequence (DNA): TGTGCCAGCAGTGAATTCCAGGGGGCGCCCACTGAAGCTTTCTTT.

A note on this clone: This same CDR3 is encoded by further DNA sequences in the sample. The chain couples TRBV3-1 (or the pseudogene TRBV3-2) to TRBJ1-5; D unclear. Germline V CDR1 and CDR2: LGHDT, YNNKEL (reference sequence). The CDR3 spans 12 residues. The V gene lost 2 bases and the J gene lost 4 bases, with 3 bases spanning the gap. The chain's CDR3 is CASSQLNQPQHF. CDR3 DNA: TGTGCCAGCAGCCAACTAAATCAGCCCCAGCATTTT.